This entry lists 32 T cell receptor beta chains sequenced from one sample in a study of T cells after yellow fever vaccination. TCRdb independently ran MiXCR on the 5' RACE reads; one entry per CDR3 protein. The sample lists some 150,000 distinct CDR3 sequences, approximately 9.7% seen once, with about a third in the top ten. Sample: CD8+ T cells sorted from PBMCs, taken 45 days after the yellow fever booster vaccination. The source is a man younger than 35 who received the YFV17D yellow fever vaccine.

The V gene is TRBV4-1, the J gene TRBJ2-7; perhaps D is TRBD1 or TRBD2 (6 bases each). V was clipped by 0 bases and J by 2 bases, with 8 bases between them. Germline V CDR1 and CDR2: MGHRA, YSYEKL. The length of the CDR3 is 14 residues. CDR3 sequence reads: CASSQDGGPYEQYF. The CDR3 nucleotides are TGCGCCAGCAGCCAAGATGGGGGGCCCTACGAGCAGTACTTC.

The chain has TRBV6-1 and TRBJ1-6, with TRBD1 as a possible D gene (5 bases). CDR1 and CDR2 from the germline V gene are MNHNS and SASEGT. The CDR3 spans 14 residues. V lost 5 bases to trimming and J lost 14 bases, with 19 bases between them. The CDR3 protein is CASSSAAVGVTLHF. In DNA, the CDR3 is TGTGCCAGCAGTTCGGCAGCCGTGGGGGTGACCCTCCACTTT.

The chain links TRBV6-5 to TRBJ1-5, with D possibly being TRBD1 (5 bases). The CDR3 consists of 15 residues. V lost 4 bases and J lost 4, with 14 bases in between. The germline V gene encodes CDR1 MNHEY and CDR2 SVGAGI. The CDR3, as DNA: TGTGCCAGCAGTTTCAGCCCGGGGGTTAATCAGCCCCAGCATTTT. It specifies CASSFSPGVNQPQHF.

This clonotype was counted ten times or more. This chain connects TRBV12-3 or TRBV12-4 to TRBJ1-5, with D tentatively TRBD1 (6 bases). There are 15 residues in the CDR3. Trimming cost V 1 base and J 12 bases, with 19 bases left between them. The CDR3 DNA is TGTGCCAGCAGTTTAGTGGGGGGAGACAGACAGGACCAGCATTTT. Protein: CASSLVGGDRQDQHF.

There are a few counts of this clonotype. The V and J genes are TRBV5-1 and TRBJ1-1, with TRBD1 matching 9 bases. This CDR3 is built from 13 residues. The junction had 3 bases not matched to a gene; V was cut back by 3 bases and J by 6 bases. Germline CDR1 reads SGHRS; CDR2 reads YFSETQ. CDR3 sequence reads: CASSSGTGSEAFF. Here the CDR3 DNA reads TGCGCCAGCAGCTCGGGGACAGGGTCTGAAGCTTTCTTT.

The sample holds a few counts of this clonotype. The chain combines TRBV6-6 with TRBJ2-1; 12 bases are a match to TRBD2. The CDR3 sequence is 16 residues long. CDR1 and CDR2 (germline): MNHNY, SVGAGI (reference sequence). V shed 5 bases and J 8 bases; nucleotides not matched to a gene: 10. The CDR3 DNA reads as TGTGCCAGCAGTCAACTAGCGGGGGGCCCCTTGGATGAGCAGTTCTTC. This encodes CASSQLAGGPLDEQFF.

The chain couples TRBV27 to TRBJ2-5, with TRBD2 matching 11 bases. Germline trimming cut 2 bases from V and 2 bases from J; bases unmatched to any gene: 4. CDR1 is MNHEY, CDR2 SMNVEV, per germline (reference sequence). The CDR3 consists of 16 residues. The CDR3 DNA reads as TGTGCCAGCAGTTTACTCCCTAGCGGGGGGCAAGAGACCCAGTACTTC. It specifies CASSLLPSGGQETQYF.

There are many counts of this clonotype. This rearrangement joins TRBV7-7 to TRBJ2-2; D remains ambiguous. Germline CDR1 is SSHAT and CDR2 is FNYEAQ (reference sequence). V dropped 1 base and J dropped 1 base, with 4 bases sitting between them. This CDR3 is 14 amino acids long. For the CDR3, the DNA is TGTGCCAGCAGCTTAGAAGGGAACACCGGGGAGCTGTTTTTT. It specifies CASSLEGNTGELFF.

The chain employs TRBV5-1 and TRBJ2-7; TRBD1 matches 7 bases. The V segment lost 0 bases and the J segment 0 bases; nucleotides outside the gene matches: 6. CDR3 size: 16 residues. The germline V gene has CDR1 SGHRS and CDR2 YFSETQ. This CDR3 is CASSLEYRGSSYEQYF. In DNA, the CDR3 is TGCGCCAGCAGCTTGGAGTACAGGGGATCCTCCTACGAGCAGTACTTC.

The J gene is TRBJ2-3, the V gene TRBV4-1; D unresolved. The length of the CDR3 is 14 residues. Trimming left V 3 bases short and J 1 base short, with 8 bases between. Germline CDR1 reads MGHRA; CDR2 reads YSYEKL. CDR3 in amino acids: CASSQQSGTDTQYF. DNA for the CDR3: TGCGCCAGCAGCCAGCAGAGTGGCACAGATACGCAGTATTTT.

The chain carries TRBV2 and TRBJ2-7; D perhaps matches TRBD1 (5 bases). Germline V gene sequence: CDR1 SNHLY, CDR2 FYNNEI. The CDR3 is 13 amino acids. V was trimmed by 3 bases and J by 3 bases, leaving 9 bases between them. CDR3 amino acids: CASSDGAVYEQYF. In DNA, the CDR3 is TGTGCCAGCAGTGATGGGGCAGTCTACGAGCAGTACTTC.

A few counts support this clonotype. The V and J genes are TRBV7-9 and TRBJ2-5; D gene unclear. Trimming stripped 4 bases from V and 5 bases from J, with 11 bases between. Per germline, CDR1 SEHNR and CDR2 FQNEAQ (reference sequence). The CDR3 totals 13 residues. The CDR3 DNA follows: TGTGCCAGCAGCTGGGCCGATTTGGAGACCCAGTACTTC. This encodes CASSWADLETQYF.

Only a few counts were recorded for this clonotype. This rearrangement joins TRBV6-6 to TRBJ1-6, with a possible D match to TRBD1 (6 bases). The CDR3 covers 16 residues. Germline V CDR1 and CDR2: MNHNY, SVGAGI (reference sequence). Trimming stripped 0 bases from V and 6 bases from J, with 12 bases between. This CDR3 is CASSYSIQGANSPLHF. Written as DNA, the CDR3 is TGTGCCAGCAGTTACTCGATACAGGGAGCTAATTCACCCCTCCACTTT.

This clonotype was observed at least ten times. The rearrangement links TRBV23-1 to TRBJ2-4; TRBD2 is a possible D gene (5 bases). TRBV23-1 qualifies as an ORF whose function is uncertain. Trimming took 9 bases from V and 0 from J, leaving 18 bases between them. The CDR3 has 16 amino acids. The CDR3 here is CASPGRGTLAKNIQYF. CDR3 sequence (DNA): TGCGCCAGTCCCGGACGGGGAACCTTAGCCAAAAACATTCAGTACTTC.

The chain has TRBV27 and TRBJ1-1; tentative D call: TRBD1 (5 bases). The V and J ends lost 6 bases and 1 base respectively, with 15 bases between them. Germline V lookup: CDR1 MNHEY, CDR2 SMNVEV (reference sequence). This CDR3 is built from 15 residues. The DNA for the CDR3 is TGTGCCAGCAGGGCTTTGGGGGGGGGGAACACTGAAGCTTTCTTT. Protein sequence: CASRALGGGNTEAFF.

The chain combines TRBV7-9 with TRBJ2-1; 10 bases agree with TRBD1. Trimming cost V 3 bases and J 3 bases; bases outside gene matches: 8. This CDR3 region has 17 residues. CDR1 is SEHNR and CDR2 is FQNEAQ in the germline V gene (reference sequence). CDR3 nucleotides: TGTGCCAGCAGCTTCGGCCGGGACAGGGGTTTCTACAATGAGCAGTTCTTC. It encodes CASSFGRDRGFYNEQFF. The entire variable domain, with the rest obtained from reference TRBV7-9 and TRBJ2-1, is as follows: DTGVSQNPRHKITKRGQNVTFRCDPISEHNRLYWYRQTLGQGPEFLTYFQNEAQLEKSRLLSDRFSAERPKGSFSTLEIQRTEQGDSAMYLCASSFGRDRGFYNEQFFGPGTRLTVL.

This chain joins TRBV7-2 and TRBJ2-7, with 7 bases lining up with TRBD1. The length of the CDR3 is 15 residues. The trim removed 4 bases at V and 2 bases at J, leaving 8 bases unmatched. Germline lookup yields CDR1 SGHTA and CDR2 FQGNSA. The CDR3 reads CASSSVDRSPYEQYF. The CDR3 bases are TGTGCCAGCAGCTCAGTGGACAGGAGTCCCTACGAGCAGTACTTC.

In DNA, the CDR3 is TGTGCCAGCAATAAACTAGCGGGGGGGACGGAGACCCAGTACTTC. This sequence encodes CASNKLAGGTETQYF. V is TRBV6-5 and J is TRBJ2-5, with 13 positions matching TRBD2. Germline V gene sequence: CDR1 MNHEY, CDR2 SVGAGI. This CDR3 has 15 amino acids. The ends lost 7 bases at V and 5 bases at J; junction bases unmatched: 7.

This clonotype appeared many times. CDR3 DNA: TGTGCCAGCAGTCCCCTCGGGGGGGAGCTGTTTTTT. It translates to CASSPLGGELFF. J is TRBJ2-2 and V is TRBV27; D gene uncertain. The CDR3 has 12 residues. V was clipped by 5 bases and J by 8 bases, with 9 bases between them. Germline CDR1 and CDR2: MNHEY and SMNVEV (reference sequence).

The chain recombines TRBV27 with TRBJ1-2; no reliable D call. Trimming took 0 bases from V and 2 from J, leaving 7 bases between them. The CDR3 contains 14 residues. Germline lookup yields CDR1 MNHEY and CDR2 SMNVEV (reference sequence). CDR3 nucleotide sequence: TGTGCCAGCAGTTTATCCGTCCGAAACTATGGCTACACCTTC. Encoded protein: CASSLSVRNYGYTF.

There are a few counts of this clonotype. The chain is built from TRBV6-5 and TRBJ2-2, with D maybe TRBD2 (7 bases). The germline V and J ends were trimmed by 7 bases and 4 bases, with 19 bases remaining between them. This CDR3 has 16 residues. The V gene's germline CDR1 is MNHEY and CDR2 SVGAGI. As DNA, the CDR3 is TGTGCCAGCACCGACCCCCTAGCGGACAGCACCGGGGAGCTGTTTTTT. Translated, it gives CASTDPLADSTGELFF.

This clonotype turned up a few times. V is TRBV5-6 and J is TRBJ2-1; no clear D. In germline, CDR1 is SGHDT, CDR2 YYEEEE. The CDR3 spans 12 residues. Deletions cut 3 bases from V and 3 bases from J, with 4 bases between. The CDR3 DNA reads TGTGCCAGCAGCTCCAACTACAATGAGCAGTTCTTC. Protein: CASSSNYNEQFF.

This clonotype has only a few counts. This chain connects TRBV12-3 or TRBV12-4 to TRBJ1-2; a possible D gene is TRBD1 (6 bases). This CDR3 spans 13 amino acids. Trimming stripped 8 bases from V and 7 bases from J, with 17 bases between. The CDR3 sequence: CASGDTGRGGYTF. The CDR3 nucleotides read TGTGCCAGCGGAGATACAGGGCGGGGTGGCTACACCTTC.

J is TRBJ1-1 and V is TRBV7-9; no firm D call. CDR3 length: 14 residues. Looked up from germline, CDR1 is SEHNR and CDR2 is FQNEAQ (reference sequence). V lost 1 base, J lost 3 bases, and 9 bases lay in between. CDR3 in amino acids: CASSLVLGDTEAFF. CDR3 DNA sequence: TGTGCCAGCAGCTTAGTTCTGGGAGACACTGAAGCTTTCTTT.

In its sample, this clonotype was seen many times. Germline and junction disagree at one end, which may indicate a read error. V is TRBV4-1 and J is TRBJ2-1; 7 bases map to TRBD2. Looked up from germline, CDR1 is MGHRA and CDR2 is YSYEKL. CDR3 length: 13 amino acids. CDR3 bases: TGCGCCAGCAGCCAAGAGTCAGGGAGGGATGAACGGTTC. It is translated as CASSQESGRDERF.

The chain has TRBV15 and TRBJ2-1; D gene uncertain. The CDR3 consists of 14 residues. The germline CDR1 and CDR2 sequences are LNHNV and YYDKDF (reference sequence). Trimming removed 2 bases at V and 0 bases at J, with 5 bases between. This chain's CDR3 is CATSRRSSYNEQFF. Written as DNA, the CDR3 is TGTGCCACCAGCAGACGTAGCTCCTACAATGAGCAGTTCTTC.

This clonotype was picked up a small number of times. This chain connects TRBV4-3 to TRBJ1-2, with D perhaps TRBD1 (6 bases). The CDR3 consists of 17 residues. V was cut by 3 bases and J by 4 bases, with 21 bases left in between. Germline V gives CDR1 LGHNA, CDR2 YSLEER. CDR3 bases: TGCGCCAGCAGCCAGGATGGCGGGACAACGGATTCCTATGGCTACACCTTC. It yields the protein CASSQDGGTTDSYGYTF.

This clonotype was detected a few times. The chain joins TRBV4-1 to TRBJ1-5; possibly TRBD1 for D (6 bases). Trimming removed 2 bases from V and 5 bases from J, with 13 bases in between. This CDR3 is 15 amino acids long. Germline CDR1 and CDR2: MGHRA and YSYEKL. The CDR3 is CASSQSQGIYQPQHF. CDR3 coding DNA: TGCGCCAGCAGCCAATCACAGGGAATCTATCAGCCCCAGCATTTT.

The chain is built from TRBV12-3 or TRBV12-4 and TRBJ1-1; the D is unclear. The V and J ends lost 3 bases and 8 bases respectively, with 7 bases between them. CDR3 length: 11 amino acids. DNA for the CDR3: TGTGCCAGCAGTTTCGCGGCAGAAGCTTTCTTT. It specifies CASSFAAEAFF.

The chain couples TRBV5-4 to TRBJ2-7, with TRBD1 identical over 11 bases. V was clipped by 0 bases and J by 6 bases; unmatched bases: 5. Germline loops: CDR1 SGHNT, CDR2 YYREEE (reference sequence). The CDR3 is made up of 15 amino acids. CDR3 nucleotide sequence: TGTGCCAGCAGCTTGGTTTCCGGGACAGGGGGCGAGCAGTACTTC. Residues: CASSLVSGTGGEQYF. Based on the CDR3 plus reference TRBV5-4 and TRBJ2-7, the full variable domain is ETGVTQSPTHLIKTRGQQVTLRCSSQSGHNTVSWYQQALGQGPQFIFQYYREEENGRGNFPPRFSGLQFPNYSSELNVNALELDDSALYLCASSLVSGTGGEQYFGPGTRLTVT.

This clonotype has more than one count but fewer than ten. The CDR3 loop is CASSTQMLRSNEKLFF. DNA for the CDR3: TGTGCCAGCAGTACCCAGATGCTTAGATCTAATGAAAAACTGTTTTTT. J is TRBJ1-4 and V is TRBV6-1; D unresolved. Trimming removed 5 bases at V and 3 bases at J, with 16 bases between. CDR1 and CDR2 from the germline V gene are MNHNS and SASEGT. This CDR3 has 16 amino acids.

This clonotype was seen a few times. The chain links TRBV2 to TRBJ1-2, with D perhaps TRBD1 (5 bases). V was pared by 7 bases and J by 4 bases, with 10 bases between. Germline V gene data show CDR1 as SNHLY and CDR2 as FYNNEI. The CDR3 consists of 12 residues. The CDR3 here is CASTGKGYGYTF. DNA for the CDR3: TGTGCCAGCACAGGGAAGGGCTATGGCTACACCTTC.